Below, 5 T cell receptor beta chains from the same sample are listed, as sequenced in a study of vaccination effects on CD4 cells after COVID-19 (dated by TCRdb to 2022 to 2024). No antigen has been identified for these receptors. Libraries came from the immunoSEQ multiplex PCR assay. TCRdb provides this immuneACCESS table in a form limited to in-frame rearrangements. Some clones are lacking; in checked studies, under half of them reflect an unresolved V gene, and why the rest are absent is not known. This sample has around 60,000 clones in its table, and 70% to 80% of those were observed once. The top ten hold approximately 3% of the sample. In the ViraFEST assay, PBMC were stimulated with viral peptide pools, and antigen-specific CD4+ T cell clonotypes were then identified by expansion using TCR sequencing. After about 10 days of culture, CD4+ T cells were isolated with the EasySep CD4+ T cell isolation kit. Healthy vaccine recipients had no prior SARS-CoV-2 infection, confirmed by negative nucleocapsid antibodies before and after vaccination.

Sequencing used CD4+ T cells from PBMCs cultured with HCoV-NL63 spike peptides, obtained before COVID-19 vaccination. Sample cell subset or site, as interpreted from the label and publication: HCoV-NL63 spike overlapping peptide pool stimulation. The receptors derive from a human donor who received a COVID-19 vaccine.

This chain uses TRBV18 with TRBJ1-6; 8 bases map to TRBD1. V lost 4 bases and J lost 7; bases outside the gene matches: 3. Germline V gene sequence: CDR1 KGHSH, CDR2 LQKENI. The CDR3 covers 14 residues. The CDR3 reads CASSLGTGNSPLHF. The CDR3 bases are TGTGCCAGCTCACTGGGGACAGGCAATTCACCCCTCCACTTT. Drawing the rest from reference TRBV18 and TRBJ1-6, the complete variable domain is NAGVMQNPRHLVRRRGQEARLRCSPMKGHSHVYWYRQLPEEGLKFMVYLQKENIIDESGMPKERFSAEFPKEGPSILRIQQVVRGDSAAYFCASSLGTGNSPLHFGNGTRLTVT.

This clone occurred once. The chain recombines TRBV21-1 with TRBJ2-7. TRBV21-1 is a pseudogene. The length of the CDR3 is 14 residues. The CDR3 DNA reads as TGTGCCAGCGGGAGGAAAACAGGGTTTTACGAGCAGTACGTC. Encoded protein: CASGRKTGFYEQYV.

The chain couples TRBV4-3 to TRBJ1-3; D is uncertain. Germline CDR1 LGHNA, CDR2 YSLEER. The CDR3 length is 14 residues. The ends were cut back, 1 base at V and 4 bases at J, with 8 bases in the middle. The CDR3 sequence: CASSQGNFGNTIYF. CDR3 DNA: TGCGCCAGCAGCCAAGGGAACTTCGGAAACACCATATATTTT.

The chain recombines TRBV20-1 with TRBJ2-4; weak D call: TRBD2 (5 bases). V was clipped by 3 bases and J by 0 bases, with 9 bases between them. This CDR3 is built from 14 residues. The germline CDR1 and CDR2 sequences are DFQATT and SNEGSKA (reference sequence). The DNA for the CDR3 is TGCAGTGCTAGTTTGGCGGGAGCCAAAAACATTCAGTACTTC. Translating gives CSASLAGAKNIQYF.

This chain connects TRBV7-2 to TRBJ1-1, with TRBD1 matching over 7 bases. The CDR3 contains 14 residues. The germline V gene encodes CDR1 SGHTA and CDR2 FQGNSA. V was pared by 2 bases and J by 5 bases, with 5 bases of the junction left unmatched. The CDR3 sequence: CASSLLAGGTEAFF. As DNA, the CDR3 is TGTGCCAGCAGCTTACTGGCAGGGGGGACTGAAGCTTTCTTT.